Listed below are T cell receptor beta chains from one sample, sequenced in a study of blood T cell repertoires in COVID-19. Measured with immunoSEQ multiplex PCR; TCRdb has only the in-frame clones, and not every one. This table holds fewer than 120,000 clones, approximately 90% found once. The sequenced material came from peripheral blood. These receptors were obtained from a woman aged 50 to 60 with acute or convalescent COVID-19. The CDR3 runs from the conserved cysteine through the conserved F or W. Fields, in order: clone size, D gene, J gene, V gene, CDR3 DNA, CDR3 protein. A D gene is named only where the DNA matches it firmly. Clone size is given for some rows only: seen once, a few or many times, or a class if the clone is expanded.

clone size: NA; D gene: TRBD1; J gene: TRBJ2-7; V gene: TRBV6-2/TRBV6-3; CDR3 DNA: TGTGCCAGCAGCAGACAGGGGAGCCTCGACGAGCAGTACTTC; CDR3 protein: CASSRQGSLDEQYF
clone size: NA; D gene: NA; J gene: TRBJ1-3; V gene: TRBV28; CDR3 DNA: TGTGCCAGCGAGCGGGGACCTGGAAACACCATATATTTT; CDR3 protein: CASERGPGNTIYF
clone size: once; D gene: TRBD2; J gene: TRBJ2-7; V gene: TRBV29-1; CDR3 DNA: TGCAGCGTAGAGGGACTAGCGTACGAGCAGTACTTC; CDR3 protein: CSVEGLAYEQYF
clone size: NA; D gene: NA; J gene: TRBJ2-3; V gene: TRBV29-1; CDR3 DNA: TGCAGCGTTGAAGGTTCATGGCCCTTCTTTTCCACAGATACGCAGTATTTT; CDR3 protein: CSVEGSWPFFSTDTQYF
clone size: NA; D gene: TRBD2; J gene: TRBJ2-7; V gene: TRBV5-4; CDR3 DNA: TGTGCCAGCAGCCCGCGGGGGGCGGGAGGGCCGAGGGAGCAGTACTTC; CDR3 protein: CASSPRGAGGPREQYF
clone size: NA; D gene: NA; J gene: TRBJ2-7; V gene: TRBV6-4; CDR3 DNA: TGTGCCAGCAGTGATTGGCAGGGGCCCTACGAGCAGTACTTC; CDR3 protein: CASSDWQGPYEQYF
clone size: NA; D gene: TRBD1; J gene: TRBJ1-5; V gene: TRBV28; CDR3 DNA: TGTGCCAGCAGTTCCCCCCTCGGACAGGCCTTTAATCAGCCCCAGCATTTT; CDR3 protein: CASSSPLGQAFNQPQHF
clone size: NA; D gene: NA; J gene: TRBJ2-7; V gene: TRBV11-2; CDR3 DNA: TGTGCCAGCAGCTTAGCCGGGAGTATAGAGCAGTACTTC; CDR3 protein: CASSLAGSIEQYF
clone size: NA; D gene: TRBD1; J gene: TRBJ2-3; V gene: TRBV6-6; CDR3 DNA: TGTGCCAGCAGTGGGGACAGGGGGCTGGGAGATACGCAGTATTTT; CDR3 protein: CASSGDRGLGDTQYF
clone size: NA; D gene: NA; J gene: TRBJ2-7; V gene: TRBV4-2; CDR3 DNA: TGTGCCAGCAGCCGTTCAACTAGCAACGAGCAGTACTTC; CDR3 protein: CASSRSTSNEQYF
clone size: NA; D gene: TRBD2; J gene: TRBJ2-1; V gene: TRBV27; CDR3 DNA: TGTGCCAGCTCTAGCAGGACTAGCCGATACAATGAGCAGTTCTTC; CDR3 protein: CASSSRTSRYNEQFF
clone size: NA; D gene: NA; J gene: TRBJ2-7; V gene: TRBV11-2; CDR3 DNA: TGTGCCAGCAGCTTCCCGGGACTGCCTTGGGAGCAGTACTTC; CDR3 protein: CASSFPGLPWEQYF
clone size: NA; D gene: TRBD2; J gene: TRBJ2-1; V gene: TRBV5-1; CDR3 DNA: TGCGCCAGCAACGGCGGGAGCTCCTACAATGAGCAGTTCTTC; CDR3 protein: CASNGGSSYNEQFF
clone size: once; D gene: NA; J gene: TRBJ2-4; V gene: TRBV25-1; CDR3 DNA: TGTGCCAGCAGTGAATTGGGGGGACGAGCCAAAAACATTCAGTACTTC; CDR3 protein: CASSELGGRAKNIQYF
clone size: NA; D gene: TRBD2; J gene: TRBJ2-2; V gene: TRBV9; CDR3 DNA: TGTGCCAGCAGCGTTAAACTAGCGGGAGGCGGGAACACCGGGGAGCTGTTTTTT; CDR3 protein: CASSVKLAGGGNTGELFF
clone size: once; D gene: TRBD1; J gene: TRBJ2-4; V gene: TRBV18; CDR3 DNA: TGTGCCAGCTCACCGAGTGGACAGGGGAGGGACATTCAGTACTTC; CDR3 protein: CASSPSGQGRDIQYF
clone size: NA; D gene: NA; J gene: TRBJ2-6; V gene: TRBV28; CDR3 DNA: TGTGCCAGCAGTCCGGGCGGGGAGGCCGTCCTGACTTTC; CDR3 protein: CASSPGGEAVLTF
clone size: NA; D gene: NA; J gene: TRBJ2-7; V gene: TRBV5-1; CDR3 DNA: TGCGCCAGCAGCGCAGCAGGGTACAGCTACGAGCAGTACTTC; CDR3 protein: CASSAAGYSYEQYF
clone size: NA; D gene: NA; J gene: TRBJ2-2; V gene: TRBV3-1/TRBV3-2; CDR3 DNA: TGTGCCAGCAGCCGAGACACAGGCACCGGGGAGCTGTTTTTT; CDR3 protein: CASSRDTGTGELFF
clone size: NA; D gene: TRBD2; J gene: TRBJ2-7; V gene: TRBV19; CDR3 DNA: TGTGCCAGTAGTGGTGGGCGGGGGACCTACGAGCAGTACTTC; CDR3 protein: CASSGGRGTYEQYF
clone size: NA; D gene: NA; J gene: TRBJ1-1; V gene: TRBV18; CDR3 DNA: TGTGCCAGCTCACCACCGAAGCGAATGAACACTGAAGCTTTCTTT; CDR3 protein: CASSPPKRMNTEAFF
clone size: NA; D gene: NA; J gene: TRBJ2-6; V gene: TRBV25-1; CDR3 DNA: TGTGCCAGCAGTGAAAACTCCGGAGGTACTGGGGCCAACGTCCTGACTTTC; CDR3 protein: CASSENSGGTGANVLTF
clone size: NA; D gene: TRBD2; J gene: TRBJ2-3; V gene: TRBV29-1; CDR3 DNA: TGCAGCGTTGTGACTAGCGGGATTACAGATACGCAGTATTTT; CDR3 protein: CSVVTSGITDTQYF
clone size: NA; D gene: TRBD1; J gene: TRBJ1-2; V gene: TRBV13; CDR3 DNA: TGTGCCAGCACCCCACAGGGGGCTTCAAGTAACTATGGCTACACCTTC; CDR3 protein: CASTPQGASSNYGYTF
clone size: NA; D gene: TRBD1; J gene: TRBJ1-1; V gene: TRBV6-5; CDR3 DNA: TGTGCCAGCAGGTCCCGGGGACAGGGTCGCACTGAAGCTTTCTTT; CDR3 protein: CASRSRGQGRTEAFF
clone size: NA; D gene: NA; J gene: TRBJ2-7; V gene: TRBV15; CDR3 DNA: TGTGCCACCAGCAGAGATCGGCGGGCCGGCGAGCAGTACTTC; CDR3 protein: CATSRDRRAGEQYF
clone size: NA; D gene: TRBD1; J gene: TRBJ1-2; V gene: TRBV30; CDR3 DNA: TGTGCCTGGAGGGGGGCAATAAGACAGGGAGGCTACACCTTC; CDR3 protein: CAWRGAIRQGGYTF
clone size: few; D gene: NA; J gene: TRBJ1-5; V gene: TRBV6-1; CDR3 DNA: TGTGCCAGCAGTGAAGGGGCCGTTTGGAGCAATCAGCCCCAGCATTTT; CDR3 protein: CASSEGAVWSNQPQHF
clone size: NA; D gene: NA; J gene: TRBJ2-7; V gene: TRBV5-1; CDR3 DNA: TGCGCCAGCTCCGAGGGACTCGGCTACGAGCAGTACTTC; CDR3 protein: CASSEGLGYEQYF
clone size: NA; D gene: TRBD2; J gene: TRBJ2-6; V gene: TRBV10-3; CDR3 DNA: TGTGCCATCAGTCCGACTAGCGGCCTCTCTGGGGCCAACGTCCTGACTTTC; CDR3 protein: CAISPTSGLSGANVLTF
clone size: NA; D gene: TRBD2; J gene: TRBJ2-2; V gene: TRBV6-6; CDR3 DNA: TGTGCCAGCAGCCATGGACTAGAAGCCGGGGAGCTGTTTTTT; CDR3 protein: CASSHGLEAGELFF
clone size: NA; D gene: TRBD2; J gene: TRBJ2-1; V gene: TRBV2; CDR3 DNA: TGTGCCAGCGGGGAGGGAGATGGCAATGAGCAGTTCTTC; CDR3 protein: CASGEGDGNEQFF
clone size: NA; D gene: TRBD2; J gene: TRBJ2-5; V gene: TRBV2; CDR3 DNA: TGTGCCAGCAGACGACTAGCGGGGAACCAAGAGACCCAGTACTTC; CDR3 protein: CASRRLAGNQETQYF
clone size: NA; D gene: TRBD2; J gene: TRBJ2-5; V gene: TRBV3-1/TRBV3-2; CDR3 DNA: TGTGCCAGCAGCCACGGGGGGGCGCCGGTTGAGACCCAGTACTTC; CDR3 protein: CASSHGGAPVETQYF
clone size: NA; D gene: TRBD1; J gene: TRBJ2-3; V gene: TRBV28; CDR3 DNA: TGTGCCAGCAGCCCGGACAGGGGCCCCCCAGATACGCAGTATTTT; CDR3 protein: CASSPDRGPPDTQYF
clone size: few; D gene: TRBD1; J gene: TRBJ2-5; V gene: TRBV6-5; CDR3 DNA: TGTGCCAGCAGTCGAGACAGGGATGAGACCCAGTACTTC; CDR3 protein: CASSRDRDETQYF
clone size: NA; D gene: NA; J gene: TRBJ1-1; V gene: TRBV21-1; CDR3 DNA: TGTGCCAGCTTTCACAAGAACACTGAAGCTTTCTTT; CDR3 protein: CASFHKNTEAFF
clone size: NA; D gene: TRBD1; J gene: TRBJ2-4; V gene: TRBV19; CDR3 DNA: TGTGCCAGTAGTAGACAGGGGGCAAACATTCAGTACTTC; CDR3 protein: CASSRQGANIQYF
clone size: NA; D gene: NA; J gene: TRBJ2-1; V gene: TRBV10-3; CDR3 DNA: TGTGCCATCAGTGAGTCGACAATAGGATACAATGAGCAGTTCTTC; CDR3 protein: CAISESTIGYNEQFF
clone size: NA; D gene: TRBD2; J gene: TRBJ2-2; V gene: TRBV29-1; CDR3 DNA: TGCAGCGTCAGTCCTAGCGGCGGGGGAACCGGGGAGCTGTTTTTT; CDR3 protein: CSVSPSGGGTGELFF
clone size: NA; D gene: NA; J gene: TRBJ2-7; V gene: TRBV18; CDR3 DNA: TGTGCCAGCTCCCTAACGCAGGTAGACTACGAGCAGTACTTC; CDR3 protein: CASSLTQVDYEQYF
clone size: NA; D gene: TRBD2; J gene: TRBJ2-1; V gene: TRBV27; CDR3 DNA: TGTGCCAGCAGTGAGGGTGGACTAGCGGCCCTTCCGGAGCAGTTCTTC; CDR3 protein: CASSEGGLAALPEQFF
clone size: once; D gene: NA; J gene: TRBJ1-3; V gene: TRBV9; CDR3 DNA: TGTGCCAGCAGCGCAGGTGGAGGGACCCGATCCTCTGGAAACACCATATATTTT; CDR3 protein: CASSAGGGTRSSGNTIYF
clone size: NA; D gene: TRBD2; J gene: TRBJ2-5; V gene: TRBV2; CDR3 DNA: TGTGCCAGCAGTGAGCTAGCGGGGCAAGAGACCCAGTACTTC; CDR3 protein: CASSELAGQETQYF
clone size: NA; D gene: NA; J gene: TRBJ1-1; V gene: TRBV24-1; CDR3 DNA: TGTGCCACCAGTGACGCGACACCAAATGATCGGGCTTTCTTT; CDR3 protein: CATSDATPNDRAFF
clone size: NA; D gene: TRBD2; J gene: TRBJ2-5; V gene: TRBV28; CDR3 DNA: TGTGCCAGCAGTTCCCCCGGGACTAGCGGGGGCCTGGGGGCCCAGTACTTC; CDR3 protein: CASSSPGTSGGLGAQYF
clone size: NA; D gene: NA; J gene: TRBJ1-2; V gene: TRBV2; CDR3 DNA: TGTGCCAGCAGTGAAGTCAGGGGTGGGACTGGCTACACCTTC; CDR3 protein: CASSEVRGGTGYTF
clone size: NA; D gene: TRBD1; J gene: TRBJ2-7; V gene: TRBV5-4; CDR3 DNA: TGTGCCAGCAGCTGGACAGGGGGCGAGCAGTACTTC; CDR3 protein: CASSWTGGEQYF
clone size: NA; D gene: NA; J gene: TRBJ2-3; V gene: TRBV9; CDR3 DNA: TGTGCCAGCAGCGTGGTCGAGGATACGCAGTATTTT; CDR3 protein: CASSVVEDTQYF
clone size: NA; D gene: NA; J gene: TRBJ2-1; V gene: TRBV19; CDR3 DNA: TGTGCCAGTGCTAGAAGACAGGAATACAATGAGCAGTTCTTC; CDR3 protein: CASARRQEYNEQFF
clone size: NA; D gene: NA; J gene: TRBJ1-2; V gene: TRBV28; CDR3 DNA: TGTGCCAGCAGTAAAAGACAGGCGGGCTATGGCTACACCTTC; CDR3 protein: CASSKRQAGYGYTF
clone size: NA; D gene: TRBD2; J gene: TRBJ2-1; V gene: TRBV12-3/TRBV12-4; CDR3 DNA: TGTGCCAGCAGTCCCCGGGGACTAGAGCAGTTCTTC; CDR3 protein: CASSPRGLEQFF
clone size: once; D gene: TRBD1; J gene: TRBJ2-6; V gene: TRBV20-1; CDR3 DNA: TGCAGTGCTCGTGACAGGGGCGCTGGGGCCAACGTCCTGACTTTC; CDR3 protein: CSARDRGAGANVLTF
clone size: NA; D gene: NA; J gene: TRBJ1-5; V gene: TRBV6-5; CDR3 DNA: TGTGCCAGCAGTTACTCGATGGGGGGGGTCGGGCATTTT; CDR3 protein: CASSYSMGGVGHF
clone size: NA; D gene: NA; J gene: TRBJ1-5; V gene: TRBV5-1; CDR3 DNA: TGCGCCAGCAGCCCGGACACCAATCAGCCCCAGCATTTT; CDR3 protein: CASSPDTNQPQHF